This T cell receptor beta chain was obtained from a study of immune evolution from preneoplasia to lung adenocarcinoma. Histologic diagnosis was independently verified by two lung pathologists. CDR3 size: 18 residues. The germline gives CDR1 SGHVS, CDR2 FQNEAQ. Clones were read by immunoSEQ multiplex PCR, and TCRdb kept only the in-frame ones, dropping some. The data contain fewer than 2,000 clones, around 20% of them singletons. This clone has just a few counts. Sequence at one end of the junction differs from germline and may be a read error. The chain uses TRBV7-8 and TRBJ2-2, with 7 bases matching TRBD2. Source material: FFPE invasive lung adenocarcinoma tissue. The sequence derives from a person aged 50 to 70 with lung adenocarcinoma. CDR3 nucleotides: TGTACCAGCAGCTTAAGTGGACTAGATTTCGCCGGCACCGGGGAGCTGTTTTTT. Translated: CTSSLSGLDFAGTGELFF.